This TCR beta chain was recorded in a study of blood T cell repertoires in COVID-19. This clone was seen more than once but under ten times. This CDR3 is built from 14 residues. Trimming removed 0 bases at V and 2 bases at J, with 8 bases between. Germline CDR1 LGHNA, CDR2 YNFKEQ. Clones were sequenced by immunoSEQ multiplex PCR, and TCRdb holds only the in-frame ones, with some missing. The data show 65,000 to 85,000 clones, with about 90% seen just once and under 6.5% held by the top ten. The sample consisted of peripheral blood. V is TRBV4-2 and J is TRBJ2-7; D is possibly TRBD1 (5 bases). The TCR was taken from a human donor in a cohort sampled during active COVID-19. CDR3 region: CASSQEFRAYEQYF. CDR3 in DNA: TGTGCCAGCAGCCAAGAGTTCAGGGCCTACGAGCAGTACTTC.